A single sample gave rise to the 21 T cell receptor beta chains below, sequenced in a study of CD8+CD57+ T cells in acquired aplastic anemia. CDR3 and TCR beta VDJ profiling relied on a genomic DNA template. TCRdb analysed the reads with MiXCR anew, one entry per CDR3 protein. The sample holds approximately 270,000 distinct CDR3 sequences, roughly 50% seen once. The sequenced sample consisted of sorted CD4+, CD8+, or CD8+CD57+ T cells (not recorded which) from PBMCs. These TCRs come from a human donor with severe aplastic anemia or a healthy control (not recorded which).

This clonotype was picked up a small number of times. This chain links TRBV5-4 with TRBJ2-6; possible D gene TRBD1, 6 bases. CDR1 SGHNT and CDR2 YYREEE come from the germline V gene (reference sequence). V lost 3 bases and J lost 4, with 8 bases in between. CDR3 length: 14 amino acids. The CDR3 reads CASSSGQGANVLTF. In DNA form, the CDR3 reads TGTGCCAGCAGCTCCGGACAGGGGGCCAACGTCCTGACTTTC.

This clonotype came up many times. DNA of the CDR3: TGTGCCAGCAGCTTAGGGCAGGGGGAGACCCAGTACTTC. Translation gives CASSLGQGETQYF. The chain couples TRBV7-2 to TRBJ2-5; D perhaps matches TRBD1 (6 bases). CDR3 length equals 13 residues. Germline CDR1 SGHTA, CDR2 FQGNSA. Deletions cut 1 base from V and 5 bases from J, with 8 bases between.

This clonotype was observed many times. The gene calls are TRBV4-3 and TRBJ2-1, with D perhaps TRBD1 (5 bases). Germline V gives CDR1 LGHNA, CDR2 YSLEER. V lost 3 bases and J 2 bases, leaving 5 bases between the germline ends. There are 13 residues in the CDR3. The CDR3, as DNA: TGCGCCAGCAGCCAGGGGCCCTACAATGAGCAGTTCTTC. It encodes CASSQGPYNEQFF.

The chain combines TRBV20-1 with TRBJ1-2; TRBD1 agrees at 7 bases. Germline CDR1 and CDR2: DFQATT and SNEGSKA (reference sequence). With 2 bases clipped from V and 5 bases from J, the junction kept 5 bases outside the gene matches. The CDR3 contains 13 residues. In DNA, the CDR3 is TGCAGTGCTAGAAACCAGGGGGAATATGGCTACACCTTC. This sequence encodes CSARNQGEYGYTF.

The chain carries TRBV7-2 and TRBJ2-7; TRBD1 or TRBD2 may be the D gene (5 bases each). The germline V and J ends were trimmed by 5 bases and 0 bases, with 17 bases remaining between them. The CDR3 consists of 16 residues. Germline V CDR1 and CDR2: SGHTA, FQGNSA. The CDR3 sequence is CASSPQDFGSSYEQYF. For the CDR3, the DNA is TGTGCCAGCAGCCCACAGGACTTCGGAAGCTCCTACGAGCAGTACTTC.

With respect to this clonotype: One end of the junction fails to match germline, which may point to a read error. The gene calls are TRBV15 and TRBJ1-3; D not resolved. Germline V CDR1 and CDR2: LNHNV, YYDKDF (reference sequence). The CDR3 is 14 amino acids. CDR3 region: CASSKVGRGNTIYF. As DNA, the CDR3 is TGTGCCAGCAGCAAAGTAGGTCGTGGAAACACCATATATTTT.

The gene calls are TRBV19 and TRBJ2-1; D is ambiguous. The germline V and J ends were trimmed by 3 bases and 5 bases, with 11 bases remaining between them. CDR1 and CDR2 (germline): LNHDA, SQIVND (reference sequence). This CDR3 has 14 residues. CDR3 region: CASSIFPQNNEQFF. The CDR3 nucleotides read TGTGCCAGTAGTATCTTTCCACAGAACAATGAGCAGTTCTTC.

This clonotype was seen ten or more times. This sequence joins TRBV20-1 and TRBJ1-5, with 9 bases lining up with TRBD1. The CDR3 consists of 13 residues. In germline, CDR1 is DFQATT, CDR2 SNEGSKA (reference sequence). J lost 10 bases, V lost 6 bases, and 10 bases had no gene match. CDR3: CSADGQGFQPQHF. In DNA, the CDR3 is TGCAGTGCAGACGGACAGGGGTTTCAACCCCAGCATTTT.

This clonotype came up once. In nucleotides, the CDR3 is TGCAGTGCTAGTCCGGGGCTATTACAAGAGACCCAGTACTTC. The encoded protein is CSASPGLLQETQYF. The chain recombines TRBV20-1 with TRBJ2-5; D may match TRBD1 or TRBD2 (5 bases each). CDR3 length equals 14 residues. CDR1 and CDR2 (germline): DFQATT, SNEGSKA (reference sequence). The V gene lost 3 bases and the J gene lost 2 bases, with 13 bases spanning the gap.

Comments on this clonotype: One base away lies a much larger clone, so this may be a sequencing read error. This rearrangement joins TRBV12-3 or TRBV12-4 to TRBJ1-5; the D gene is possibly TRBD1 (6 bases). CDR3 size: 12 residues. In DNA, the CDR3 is TGTGTCGTTAGCAGGGGAGGTCGGCCCCAGCATTTT. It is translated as CVVSRGGRPQHF.

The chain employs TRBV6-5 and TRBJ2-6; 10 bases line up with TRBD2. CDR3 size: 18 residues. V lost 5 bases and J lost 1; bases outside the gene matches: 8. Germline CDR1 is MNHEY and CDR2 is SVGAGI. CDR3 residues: CASSSGGAGNSGANVLTF. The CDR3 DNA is TGTGCCAGCAGTAGCGGGGGGGCCGGAAATTCTGGGGCCAACGTCCTGACTTTC.

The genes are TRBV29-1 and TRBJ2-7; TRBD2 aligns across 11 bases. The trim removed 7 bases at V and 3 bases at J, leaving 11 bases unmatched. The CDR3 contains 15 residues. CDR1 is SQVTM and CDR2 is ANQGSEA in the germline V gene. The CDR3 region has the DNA TGCAGCGGGGGTGCCGGGACTAGCGGAAACTACGAGCAGTACTTC. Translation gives CSGGAGTSGNYEQYF.

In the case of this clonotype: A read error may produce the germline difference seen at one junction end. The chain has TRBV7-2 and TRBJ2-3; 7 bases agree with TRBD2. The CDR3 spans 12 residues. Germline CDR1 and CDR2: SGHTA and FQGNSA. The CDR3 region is CASSQMGRAVYF. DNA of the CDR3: TGTGCCAGCAGCCAAATGGGGAGGGCGGTGTATTTC. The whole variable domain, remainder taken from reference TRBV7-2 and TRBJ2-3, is GAGVSQSPSNKVTEKGKDVELRCDPISGHTALYWYRQSLGQGLEFLIYFQGNSAPDKSGLPSDRFSAERTGGSVSTLTIQRTQQEDSAVYLCASSQMGRAVYFGPGTRLTVL.

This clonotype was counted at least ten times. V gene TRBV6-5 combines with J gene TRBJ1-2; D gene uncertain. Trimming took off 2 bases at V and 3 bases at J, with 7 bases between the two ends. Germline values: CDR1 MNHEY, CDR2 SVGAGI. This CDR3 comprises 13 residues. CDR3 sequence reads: CASSYLTDYGYTF. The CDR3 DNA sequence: TGTGCCAGCAGTTACCTAACGGACTATGGCTACACCTTC.

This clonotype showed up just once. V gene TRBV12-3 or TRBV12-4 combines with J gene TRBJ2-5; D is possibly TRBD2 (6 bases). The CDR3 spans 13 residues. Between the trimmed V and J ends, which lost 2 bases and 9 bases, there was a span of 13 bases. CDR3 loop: CASSLITGGAQYF. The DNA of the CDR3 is TGTGCCAGCAGTTTAATCACCGGCGGGGCCCAGTACTTC.

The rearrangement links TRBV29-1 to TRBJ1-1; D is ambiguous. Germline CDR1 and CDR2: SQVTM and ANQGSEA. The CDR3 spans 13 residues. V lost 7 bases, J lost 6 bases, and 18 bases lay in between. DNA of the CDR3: TGCAGCGCCGTGGGAGCGAACGAGCCTGAAGCTTTCTTT. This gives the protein CSAVGANEPEAFF.

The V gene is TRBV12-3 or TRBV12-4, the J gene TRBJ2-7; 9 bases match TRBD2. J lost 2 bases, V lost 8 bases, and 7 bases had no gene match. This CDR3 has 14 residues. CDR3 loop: CASLAGGAAYEQYF. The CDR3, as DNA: TGTGCCAGCTTGGCGGGGGGGGCCGCCTACGAGCAGTACTTC.

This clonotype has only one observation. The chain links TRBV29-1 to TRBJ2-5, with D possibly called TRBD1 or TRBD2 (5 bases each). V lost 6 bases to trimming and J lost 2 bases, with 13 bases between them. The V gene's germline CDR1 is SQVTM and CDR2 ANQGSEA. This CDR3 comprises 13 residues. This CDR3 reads CSVRGARQETQYF. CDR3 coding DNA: TGCAGCGTGAGAGGGGCCCGTCAAGAGACCCAGTACTTC.

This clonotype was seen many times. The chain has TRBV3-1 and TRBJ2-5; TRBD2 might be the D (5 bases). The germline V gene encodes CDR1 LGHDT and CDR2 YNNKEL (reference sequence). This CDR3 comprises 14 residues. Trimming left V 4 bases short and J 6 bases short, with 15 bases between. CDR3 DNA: TGTGCCAGCAGCCGACCGGGAACACCGAAGACCCAGTACTTC. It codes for CASSRPGTPKTQYF.

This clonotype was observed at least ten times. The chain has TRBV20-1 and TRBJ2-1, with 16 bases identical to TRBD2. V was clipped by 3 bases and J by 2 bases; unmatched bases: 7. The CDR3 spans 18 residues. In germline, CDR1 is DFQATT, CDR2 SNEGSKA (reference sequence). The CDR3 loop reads CSASSGTSGGVAYNEQFF. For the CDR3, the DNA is TGCAGTGCTAGCTCCGGGACTAGCGGGGGGGTGGCCTACAATGAGCAGTTCTTC.

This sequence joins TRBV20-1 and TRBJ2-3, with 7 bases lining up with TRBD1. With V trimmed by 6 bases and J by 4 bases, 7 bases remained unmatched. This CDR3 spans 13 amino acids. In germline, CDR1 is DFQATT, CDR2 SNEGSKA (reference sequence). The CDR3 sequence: CSASQGDPDTQYF. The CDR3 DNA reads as TGCAGTGCAAGCCAGGGGGACCCAGATACGCAGTATTTT.